The rows below give T cell receptor beta chains drawn from one sample of a study of cytomegalovirus exposure and HLA in healthy donors. Clones were sequenced by immunoSEQ multiplex PCR, and TCRdb holds only the in-frame ones, with some missing. The table shows tens of thousands of clones, with 95% to 97% occurring only once. The specimen was PBMCs. The origin of the receptors is a woman under 30 in good health and CMV-seronegative. The CDR3 runs from the conserved cysteine through the conserved F or W. Clone sizes are given selectively: once, few, many, or a class where the clone is expanded.

V	size	CDR3
TRBV7-2	.	CASSPPGQVYEQYF
TRBV7-9	few	CASSLPAGTSNNEQFF
TRBV15	.	CATSPGWRGYQETQYF
TRBV28	.	CASSLAGGTDTQYF
TRBV29-1	few	CSVCPAPGDRNEQFF
TRBV19	.	CASSPRGTDTQYF
TRBV11-2	.	CASSYGPGADTQYF
TRBV5-1	.	CASSRLNTGELFF
TRBV6-6	.	CASRGSYMDTQYF
TRBV14	.	CASSQDRGTGELFF
TRBV15	.	CATRVGDTIYF
TRBV6-1	few	CASSEATSGPKNIQYF
TRBV4-3	.	CASSPRAGGGQPQHF
TRBV2	.	CASRTQTGANGYTF
TRBV23-1	.	CASSHPNLRRENTEAFF
TRBV27	.	CASSSTPSGGDTDTQYF
TRBV4-2	.	CASSHTRQPNQPQHF
TRBV19	.	CASNTETGPWYKPQHF
TRBV5-1	.	CASSLVSAGTDTQYF
TRBV5-1	.	CASSAGTSGAYEQYF
TRBV19	.	CASSLFGTASYEQYF
TRBV5-1	.	CASSLGTGNTEAFF
TRBV2	.	CASTQRSGQFF
TRBV20-1	.	CSAQLVNEQYF
TRBV29-1	.	CSVGRFVQRDTQYF
TRBV6-5	.	CASRLGQGATYEQYF
TRBV23-1	.	CASSQPPPAGASTDTQYF
TRBV10-3	.	CAIRGLAAGNTQYF
TRBV28	.	CASSLPGLAGGPRETQYF
TRBV30	.	CAGGRLAGVTGELFF
TRBV9	.	CASSPGSGNTIYF